Below are 8 T cell receptor beta chains sequenced from a single sample in a study of blood T cells in healthy people across ages. It was with a sample-barcoded 5' primer and a J-beta primer mix that a second PCR of roughly 7 to 11 cycles was run. MiXCR, applied by TCRdb to the 5' RACE reads, yields one record per CDR3 protein. The table shows over a million distinct CDR3 sequences, with roughly 64% occurring only once. The sequencing sample was made of blood. The origin of the receptors is a man between 18 and 29 years old in good health.

The chain links TRBV7-2 to TRBJ2-4; 7 bases line up with TRBD2. The CDR3 contains 16 residues. CDR1 and CDR2 (germline): SGHTA, FQGNSA. V shed 1 base and J 6 bases; nucleotides not matched to a gene: 9. The CDR3 DNA sequence: TGTGCCAGCAGCTTAGTCCGGGACTATTGGGGAAACATTCAGTACTTC. Amino acids: CASSLVRDYWGNIQYF.

This clonotype was observed a few times. V usage is TRBV29-1 and J usage is TRBJ1-1, with D unresolved. In germline, CDR1 is SQVTM, CDR2 ANQGSEA. Trimming left V 2 bases short and J 0 bases short, with 7 bases between. This CDR3 contains 13 residues. CDR3 sequence: CSVENRMNTEAFF. CDR3 sequence (DNA): TGCAGCGTTGAAAACCGCATGAACACTGAAGCTTTCTTT.

This chain links TRBV20-1 with TRBJ2-7; D not certain. Germline-derived CDR1 and CDR2 are DFQATT and SNEGSKA (reference sequence). The CDR3 totals 11 residues. Trimming pared 3 bases from V and 7 bases from J, leaving 10 bases between. CDR3 protein: CSASLLGEQYF. As DNA, the CDR3 is TGCAGTGCTAGTTTGCTGGGGGAGCAGTACTTC.

The chain carries TRBV18 and TRBJ1-2; 7 nucleotides align to TRBD1. Germline CDR1 KGHSH, CDR2 LQKENI. The CDR3 totals 14 residues. Losses at the gene ends were 3 bases for V and 8 bases for J; bases not matched to a gene: 9. The CDR3 sequence: CASSPTGLREGYTF. Written as DNA, the CDR3 is TGTGCCAGCTCACCGACAGGGCTGCGAGAAGGCTACACCTTC.

This clonotype was detected only a few times. This chain connects TRBV12-3 or TRBV12-4 to TRBJ2-1; 11 bases agree with TRBD2. This CDR3 has 15 amino acids. The V gene end was trimmed by 3 bases and the J gene end by 8 bases; junction bases not matched to a gene: 6. The CDR3, as DNA: TGTGCCAGCAGTTTTAGCGGGAGGGCCATCGATGAGCAGTTCTTC. This gives the protein CASSFSGRAIDEQFF.

The CDR3 DNA is TGTGCCAGCAGCTTCCCTGGACAGAAAGAGACCCAGTACTTC. Protein sequence: CASSFPGQKETQYF. This chain links TRBV7-9 with TRBJ2-5; perhaps TRBD1 as D (6 bases). CDR1 is SEHNR, CDR2 FQNEAQ, per germline (reference sequence). The CDR3 has 14 residues. The V gene lost 3 bases and the J gene lost 3 bases, with 11 bases spanning the gap. Full variable domain (remainder filled in from reference TRBV7-9 and TRBJ2-5): DTGVSQNPRHKITKRGQNVTFRCDPISEHNRLYWYRQTLGQGPEFLTYFQNEAQLEKSRLLSDRFSAERPKGSFSTLEIQRTEQGDSAMYLCASSFPGQKETQYFGPGTRLLVL.

The V and J genes are TRBV3-1 and TRBJ2-3; 11 bases align to TRBD2. Germline assignment: CDR1 LGHDT and CDR2 YNNKEL (reference sequence). J lost 5 bases, V lost 2 bases, and 0 bases had no gene match. The CDR3 has 14 amino acids. CDR3 protein: CASSQTSGGDTQYF. CDR3 nucleotides: TGTGCCAGCAGCCAAACTAGCGGGGGAGATACGCAGTATTTT.

V gene TRBV20-1 combines with J gene TRBJ2-3; D may be TRBD1 (5 bases). CDR1 DFQATT and CDR2 SNEGSKA come from the germline V gene (reference sequence). CDR3 length equals 13 residues. The V end was cut by 3 bases, the J end by 6 bases, with 13 bases between. The chain's CDR3 is CSASTGLGDTQYF. CDR3 nucleotide sequence: TGCAGTGCTAGCACAGGCCTGGGGGATACGCAGTATTTT.